Sequencing of this TCR beta chain was carried out in a study of HIV-infected patients and healthy controls (dated by TCRdb to 2014 to 2015). Study-wide context: After three months of therapy, CD4 counts in about 90% of the 16 patients increased to a modest but significant degree while remaining below normal ranges. No consistent shift in CD8 counts was seen during early therapy, whereas a slight rise was seen in the CD4:CD8 ratio. An undetectable viral load was attained by 11 of 16 patients by the second bleed and by all patients after a further year of therapy. Patients lacked overall T-cell lymphocytopenia, and total CDR3 counts per chain did not differ significantly from controls. The study asked whether deep sequencing of the TCR repertoire from small blood samples of HIV patients could detect immune perturbation and reconstitution. Overall study outcomes, separate from this receptor: Pairing of alpha and beta chains was not determined in the samples. In the study, no determination of donor HLA types was made. The apparent post-therapy recovery of the Gini index in HIV-infected patients was not reproduced in size-matched repertoire data. The observed differences in diversity could not be explained by the slight differences in age and sex profiles between the study cohorts. HIV-infected repertoires showed significantly elevated mean Gini indices relative to controls, which possibly reflects oligoclonality. Processing included only sixteen HIV-infected individuals, and this was regarded by the authors as a major limit on how widely the findings apply. Unequal numbers of distinct sequences between patients and controls complicated comparisons, and size-matching overweighted rare events from HIV-infected data. Healthy control repertoires showed roughly threefold more distinct CDR3s and higher Shannon diversity than untreated HIV+ repertoires. MAIT cell alpha-chain CDR3s were found at high frequency in healthy controls but were severely depleted in HIV+ repertoires. The use of whole blood limited sequencing depth and precluded separation of the dynamics of distinct T-cell subpopulations. Eight alpha and eight beta V genes showed significantly different mean usage between HIV-infected patients and controls. Only roughly 14 weeks of therapy was reflected in the treated samples, a period arguably too short to observe immune reconstitution given low adult thymic output. More CDR3s were shared between individuals among healthy controls than among HIV+ patients, as measured by Jaccard index and by the count of highly shared sequences. During therapy, a significant decrease in frequency was seen for HIV-associated CDR3s, whereas no significant change was found for CMV-associated CDR3s, although most of them became more frequent.

Reverse transcription of around 490 ng RNA was performed with SuperScript III using primers directed against the alpha and beta constant regions. Alpha and beta chain libraries were generated separately via chain-specific third strand synthesis with multiplexing indices. The protocol used a single primer pair to amplify all rearrangements within a chain, which avoided primer bias, and attached molecular barcodes to each cDNA molecule. Purified cDNA was joined by T4 RNA Ligase 1 to a 5' RACE adapter carrying a random hexamer and the SP2 sequencing primer site. Second strand synthesis was primed from the SP2 site with Phusion polymerase, using slow temperature ramps to favor optimal annealing. Two random hexamer sequences, both added before amplification and joined together, made up the 12-nucleotide barcode of each molecule. An amplification PCR of 20 to 25 cycles with P5s and P7 primers came after a short first PCR that had added P5 and P7 adapter elements plus a second index. A total of 25 to 30 PCR cycles were applied to the libraries, which were quantified on a Qubit, sized on a Bioanalyzer, and diluted to 3 to 4.5 nM. Sequencing of the normalized libraries was performed on an Illumina MiSeq with 2 x 250 paired-end kits. Reverse transcription reactions were cleaned up on MinElute columns and eluted into approximately 10 ul Tris-Cl. The adapter ligations were run for approximately 23 hours at 16 degrees C, and AMPure XP beads at a 1:1 ratio were afterwards used to clean them. The published analysis was carried out like this. A modified Decombinator processed the demultiplexed FASTQ files and output V, J, insert and barcode information. Sequences that shared a barcode but differed from the dominant sequence were discarded as errors, and original cDNA molecules were estimated by counting barcodes clustered at Levenshtein distance 3. For downstream analyses, the R packages ineq, vegan, igraph and RCytoscape were used, along with IMGT nomenclature and CDR3 definitions. V gene usage was computed over distinct sequences, each TCR counted once to avoid skew from clonal expansion. Within a donor, similarity networks joined unique CDR3 amino acid sequences in every case where two of them were separated by a single Levenshtein edit. In the repertoires, a search was made for a compiled set of published HIV-specific CDR3s (92 alpha, approximately 700 beta) and CMV-specific CDR3s (under 14 alpha, 250 to 300 beta). It was shown by random subsampling to size-matched repertoires that the decreased diversity of patients was not caused by their lower sequence numbers. TCRdb ran its own pipeline on the public reads, namely fastp trimming at Q25 and MiXCR clone calling, and kept in-frame beta chains. Rows matching on CDR3 protein sequence are summarized as one entry with the most common DNA and genes. In this record, the V and J calls reflect TCRdb's handling and not the investigators' own analysis. The sample table records roughly 20,000 distinct CDR3 sequences; about 9% of these occur just once. The biggest ten clones account for around 21% of the sample.

The study collected follow-up blood from HIV-infected patients roughly three months, about 14 weeks, after antiretroviral therapy began. Whole blood was used without cell fractionation, so all unsorted peripheral T cells were reflected in the repertoire. For RNA extraction, around 2.5 ml of peripheral blood was drawn into Tempus tubes. Patients were deemed ineligible for enrollment if they had febrile or AIDS-related illness, tumors, hepatitis B or C coinfection, immunomodulatory therapy, recent vaccination or treatment interruptions. Residual genomic DNA was removed with the TURBO-DNase kit and globin mRNA was depleted with GLOBINclear. This clonotype appeared many times. Its binding antigen is unknown. No much larger clonotype is one base removed from it; base qualities were not supplied. The junction shows trimming of 1 base on V and 7 bases on J, plus 26 bases between the germline ends. Taken from cysteine to phenylalanine, the CDR3 has 19 residues. Only the CDR3 DNA stays, 57 bases, in frame from base 1. The germline V gene gives CDR1 as MGHRA and CDR2 as YSYEKL.

The chain joins TRBV4-1 to TRBJ2-1, with no D gene named confidently. The sequence was obtained from an adult with HIV infection. The specimen comprised blood, sampled during antiretroviral therapy. CDR3 loop: CASSQGTRPDVAFRNEQFF. The DNA sequence is TGCGCCAGCAGCCAAGGAACCCGCCCCGACGTCGCCTTCAGGAATGAGCAGTTCTTC.